This T cell receptor beta chain came from a study of cytomegalovirus exposure and HLA in healthy donors. Vbeta (60) and Jbeta (13) primers were used in the PCR. The repertoire was sequenced with immunoSEQ multiplex PCR; TCRdb's copy has only in-frame clones and lacks some. Of about 160,000 clones listed, approximately 80% are singletons. The CDR3 runs 15 residues. The V gene lost 0 bases and the J gene lost 7 bases, with 12 bases spanning the gap. CDR1 is MNHEY, CDR2 SVGAGI, per germline. This clone was found a few times. Its antigen remains unknown. Findings and limits, study-wide: Within a later analysis, the majority of CMV-associated TCR beta chains appeared HLA-restricted. Sequencing depth roughly uniform across donors was assumed in presence/absence analyses. The study designated about 160 TCR beta chains cytomegalovirus-associated. The study had only CMV serostatus as immune exposure information.

Material for sequencing was PBMCs. This clonotype originated in a woman in her 30s in good health and CMV-seropositive. V usage is TRBV6-5 and J usage is TRBJ1-4; D possibly corresponds to TRBD1 (6 bases). The CDR3 DNA sequence: TGTGCCAGCAGTTACTCTTGGGGAGGGGGTGAAAAACTGTTTTTT. Its translation: CASSYSWGGGEKLFF.